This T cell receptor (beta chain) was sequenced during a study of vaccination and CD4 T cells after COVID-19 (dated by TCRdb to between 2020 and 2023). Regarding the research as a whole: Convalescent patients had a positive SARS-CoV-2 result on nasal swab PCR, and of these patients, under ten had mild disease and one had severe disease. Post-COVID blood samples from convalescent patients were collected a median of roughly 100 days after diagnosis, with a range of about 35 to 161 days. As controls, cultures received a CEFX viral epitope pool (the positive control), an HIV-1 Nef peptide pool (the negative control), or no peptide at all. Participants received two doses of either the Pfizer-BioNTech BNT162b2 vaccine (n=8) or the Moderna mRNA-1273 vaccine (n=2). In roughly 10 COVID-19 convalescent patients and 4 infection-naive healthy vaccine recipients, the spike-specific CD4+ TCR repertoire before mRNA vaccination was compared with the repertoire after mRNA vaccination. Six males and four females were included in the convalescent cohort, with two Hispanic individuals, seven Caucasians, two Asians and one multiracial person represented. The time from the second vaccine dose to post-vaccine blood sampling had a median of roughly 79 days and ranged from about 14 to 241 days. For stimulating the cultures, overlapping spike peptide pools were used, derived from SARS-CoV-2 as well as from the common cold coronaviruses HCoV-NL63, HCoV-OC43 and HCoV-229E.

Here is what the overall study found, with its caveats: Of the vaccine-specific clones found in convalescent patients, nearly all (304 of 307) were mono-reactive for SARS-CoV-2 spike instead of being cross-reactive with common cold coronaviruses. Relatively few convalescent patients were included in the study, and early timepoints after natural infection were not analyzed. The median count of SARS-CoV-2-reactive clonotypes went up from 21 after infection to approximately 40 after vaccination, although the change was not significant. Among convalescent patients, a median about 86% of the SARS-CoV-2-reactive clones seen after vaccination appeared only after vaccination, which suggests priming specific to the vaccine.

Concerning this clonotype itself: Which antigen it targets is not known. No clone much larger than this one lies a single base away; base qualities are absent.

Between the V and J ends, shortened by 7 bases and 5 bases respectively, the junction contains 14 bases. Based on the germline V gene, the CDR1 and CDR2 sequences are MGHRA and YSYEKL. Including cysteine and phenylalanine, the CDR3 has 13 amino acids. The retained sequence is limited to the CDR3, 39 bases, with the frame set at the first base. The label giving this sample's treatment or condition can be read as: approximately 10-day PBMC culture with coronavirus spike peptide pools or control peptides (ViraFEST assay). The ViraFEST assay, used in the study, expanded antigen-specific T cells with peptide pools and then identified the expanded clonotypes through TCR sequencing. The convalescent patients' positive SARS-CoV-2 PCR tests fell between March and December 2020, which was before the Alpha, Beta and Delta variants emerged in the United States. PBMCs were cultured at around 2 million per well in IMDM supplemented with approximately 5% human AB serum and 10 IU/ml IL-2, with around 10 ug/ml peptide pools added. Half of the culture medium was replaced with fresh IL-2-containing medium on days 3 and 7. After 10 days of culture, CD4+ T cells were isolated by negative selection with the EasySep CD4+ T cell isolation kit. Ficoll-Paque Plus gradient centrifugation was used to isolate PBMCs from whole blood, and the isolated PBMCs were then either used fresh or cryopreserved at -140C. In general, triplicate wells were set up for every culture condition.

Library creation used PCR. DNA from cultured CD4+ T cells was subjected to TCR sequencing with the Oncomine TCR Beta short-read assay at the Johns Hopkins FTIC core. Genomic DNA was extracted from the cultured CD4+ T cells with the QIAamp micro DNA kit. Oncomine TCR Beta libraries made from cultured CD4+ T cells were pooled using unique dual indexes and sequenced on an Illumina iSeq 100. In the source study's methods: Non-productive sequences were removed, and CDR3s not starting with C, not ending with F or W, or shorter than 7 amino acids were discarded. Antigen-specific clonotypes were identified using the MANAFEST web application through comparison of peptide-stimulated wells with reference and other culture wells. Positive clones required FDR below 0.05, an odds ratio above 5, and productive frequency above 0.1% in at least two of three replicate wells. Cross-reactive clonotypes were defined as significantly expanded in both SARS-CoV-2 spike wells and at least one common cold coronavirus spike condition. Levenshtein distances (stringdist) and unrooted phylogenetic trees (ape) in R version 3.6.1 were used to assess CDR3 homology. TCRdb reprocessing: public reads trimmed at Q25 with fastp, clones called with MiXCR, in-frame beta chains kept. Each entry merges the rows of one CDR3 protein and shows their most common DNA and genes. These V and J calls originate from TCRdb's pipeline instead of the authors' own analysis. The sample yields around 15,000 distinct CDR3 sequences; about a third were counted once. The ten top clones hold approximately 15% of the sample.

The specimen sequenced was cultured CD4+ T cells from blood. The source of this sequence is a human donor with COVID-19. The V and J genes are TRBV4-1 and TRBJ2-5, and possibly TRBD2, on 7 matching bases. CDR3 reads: CASTGEGGETQYF. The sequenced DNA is TGCGCCAGCACCGGAGAGGGGGGGGAGACCCAGTACTTC.